Listed below are T cell receptor beta chains from one sample, sequenced in a study of T cell responses to AZD1222 COVID-19 vaccine. Sequencing used immunoSEQ multiplex PCR; TCRdb keeps in-frame clones, though not all of them. The profile shows about 24,000 clones, 86% of them singletons. The sample was peripheral blood, taken 28 days after the second AZD1222 dose. The receptors derive from an adult who received the AZD1222 COVID-19 vaccine. Each CDR3 is given with its conserved first and last residue. Size is omitted from some rows. Given values are once, few, many or a class for expanded clones.

V: TRBV28
size: .
CDR3: CASSQGQSYEQYF

V: TRBV5-4
size: .
CDR3: CASSLQLSYEQYF

V: TRBV3-1/TRBV3-2
size: once
CDR3: CASSQTTSGFYEQYF

V: TRBV2
size: .
CDR3: CASDPAGGTEAFF

V: TRBV5-1
size: few
CDR3: CASSLIFAGENEQYF

V: TRBV6-5
size: .
CDR3: CASSYGASGGAKTQYF

V: TRBV3-1/TRBV3-2
size: .
CDR3: CASSQEAWQGIAETQYF

V: TRBV10-3
size: .
CDR3: CATLSRDTRANVLTF

V: TRBV2
size: few
CDR3: CASSERTGYGYTF

V: TRBV28
size: once
CDR3: CASSLGQDTDTQYF

V: TRBV18
size: .
CDR3: CASSPGAGQNYTEAFF

V: TRBV24-1
size: .
CDR3: CATSDRVTYEQYF

V: TRBV30
size: .
CDR3: CAWSPGTGEDEQYF

V: TRBV2
size: .
CDR3: CASSRTSATNEKLFF

V: TRBV7-9
size: .
CDR3: CASSLFGGPSSYEQYF

V: TRBV5-1
size: .
CDR3: CASSSVGGTNTGELFF

V: TRBV18
size: once
CDR3: CASSVGYPSSYNEQFF

V: TRBV28
size: .
CDR3: CASSFAYRNEQFF

V: TRBV5-1
size: .
CDR3: CASSLVSGGYNSPLHF

V: TRBV7-8
size: .
CDR3: CASSLVGQGPYEQYF

V: TRBV7-2
size: .
CDR3: CASSLEPQAAGFNYGYTF

V: TRBV28
size: .
CDR3: CASSLTYDNSPLHF

V: TRBV9
size: .
CDR3: CASSVDPGQGVSTDTQYF

V: TRBV29-1
size: .
CDR3: CSASSREYEQFF

V: TRBV27
size: .
CDR3: CASSIDRGSAQHF